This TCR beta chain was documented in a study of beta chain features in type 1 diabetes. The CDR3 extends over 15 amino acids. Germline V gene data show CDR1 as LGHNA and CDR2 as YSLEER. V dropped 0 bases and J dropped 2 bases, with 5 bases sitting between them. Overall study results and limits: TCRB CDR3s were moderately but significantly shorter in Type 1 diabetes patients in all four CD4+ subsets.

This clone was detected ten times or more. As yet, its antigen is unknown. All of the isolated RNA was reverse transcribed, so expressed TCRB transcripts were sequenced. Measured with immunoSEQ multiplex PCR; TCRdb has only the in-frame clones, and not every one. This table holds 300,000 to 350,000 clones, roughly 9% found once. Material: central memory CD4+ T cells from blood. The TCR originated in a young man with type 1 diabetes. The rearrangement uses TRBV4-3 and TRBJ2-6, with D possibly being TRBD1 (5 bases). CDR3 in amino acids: CASSQETAGANVLTF. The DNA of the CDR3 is TGCGCCAGCAGCCAAGAGACAGCTGGGGCCAACGTCCTGACTTTC.